The entry below gives a single TCR beta chain sequence along with its context. The sample comes from a study of glioma-infiltrating T cells after dendritic cell vaccination. Study-wide background: Dendritic cell vaccination trial patients had either newly diagnosed or recurrent glioblastoma.

Generated by immunoSEQ multiplex PCR, the TCRdb table keeps only in-frame clones and is missing some. The table lists approximately 67,000 clones, around 86% of them singletons. The TCR originated in a human donor with glioblastoma. Sequencing was performed on blood, taken before dendritic cell vaccination.

As DNA, the CDR3 is TGCGCCAGCAGCCCGACTAGCGGGGCAGAAGAGACCCAGTACTTC. Encoded protein: CASSPTSGAEETQYF. The rearrangement joins TRBV5-1 to TRBJ2-5; 11 positions match TRBD2. The CDR3 is made up of 15 amino acids. The germline V gene has CDR1 SGHRS and CDR2 YFSETQ. Unmatched junction bases numbered 5, after V lost 4 bases and J lost 3 bases. The variable domain in full, with the rest retrieved from reference TRBV5-1 and TRBJ2-5, is KAGVTQTPRYLIKTRGQQVTLSCSPISGHRSVSWYQQTPGQGLQFLFEYFSETQRNKGNFPGRFSGRQFSNSRSEMNVSTLELGDSALYLCASSPTSGAEETQYFGPGTRLLVL.